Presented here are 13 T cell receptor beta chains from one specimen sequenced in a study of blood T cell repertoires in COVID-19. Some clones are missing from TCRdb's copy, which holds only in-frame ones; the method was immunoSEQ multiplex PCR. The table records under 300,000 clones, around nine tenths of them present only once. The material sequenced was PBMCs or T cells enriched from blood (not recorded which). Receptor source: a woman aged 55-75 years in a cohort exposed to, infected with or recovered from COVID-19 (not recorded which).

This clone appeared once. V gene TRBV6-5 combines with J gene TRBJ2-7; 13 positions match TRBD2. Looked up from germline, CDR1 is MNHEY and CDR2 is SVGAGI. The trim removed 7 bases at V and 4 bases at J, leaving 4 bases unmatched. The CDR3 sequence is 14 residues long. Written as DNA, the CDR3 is TGTGCCAGCATCTCGGGACTAGCGGGATACGAGCAGTACTTC. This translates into CASISGLAGYEQYF.

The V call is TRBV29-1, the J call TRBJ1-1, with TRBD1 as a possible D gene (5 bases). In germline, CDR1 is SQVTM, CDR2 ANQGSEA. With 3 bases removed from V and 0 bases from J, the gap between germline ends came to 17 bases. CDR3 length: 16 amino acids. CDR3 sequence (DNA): TGCAGCGTTGATCCGCCGGGGACTCCTATGAACACTGAAGCTTTCTTT. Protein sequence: CSVDPPGTPMNTEAFF. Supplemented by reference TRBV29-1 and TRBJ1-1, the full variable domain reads SAVISQKPSRDICQRGTSLTIQCQVDSQVTMMFWYRQQPGQSLTLIATANQGSEATYESGFVIDKFPISRPNLTFSTLTVSNMSPEDSSIYLCSVDPPGTPMNTEAFFGQGTRLTVV.

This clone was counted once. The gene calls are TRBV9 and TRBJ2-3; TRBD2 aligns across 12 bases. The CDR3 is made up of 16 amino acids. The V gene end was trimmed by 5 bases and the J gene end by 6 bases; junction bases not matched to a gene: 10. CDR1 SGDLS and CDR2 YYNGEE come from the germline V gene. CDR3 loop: CASSASLAGGGDTQYF. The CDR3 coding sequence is TGTGCCAGCAGTGCGTCCCTAGCGGGAGGGGGGGATACGCAGTATTTT.

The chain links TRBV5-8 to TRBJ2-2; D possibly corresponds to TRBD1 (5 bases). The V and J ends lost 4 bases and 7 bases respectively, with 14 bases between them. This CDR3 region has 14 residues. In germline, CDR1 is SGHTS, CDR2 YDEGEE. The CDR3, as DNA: TGTGCCAGCAGCCCCTTGGGGCTCGGCGGGGAGCTGTTTTTT. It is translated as CASSPLGLGGELFF.

CDR3 DNA: TGTGCCAGTACGGAGCGGGAGGGGCGTTGGGAGTTCTTC. As protein: CASTEREGRWEFF. The chain uses TRBV19 and TRBJ2-1, with 10 positions matching TRBD2. V was pared by 7 bases and J by 14 bases, with 11 bases of the junction left unmatched. Germline V gives CDR1 LNHDA, CDR2 SQIVND (reference sequence). The CDR3 sequence is 13 residues long.

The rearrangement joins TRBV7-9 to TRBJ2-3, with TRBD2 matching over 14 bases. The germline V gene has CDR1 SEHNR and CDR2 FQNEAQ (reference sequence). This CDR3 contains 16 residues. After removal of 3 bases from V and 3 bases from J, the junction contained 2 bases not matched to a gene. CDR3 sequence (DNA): TGTGCCAGCAGCTTCGGGACTAGCGGGAGTACAGATACGCAGTATTTT. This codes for CASSFGTSGSTDTQYF.

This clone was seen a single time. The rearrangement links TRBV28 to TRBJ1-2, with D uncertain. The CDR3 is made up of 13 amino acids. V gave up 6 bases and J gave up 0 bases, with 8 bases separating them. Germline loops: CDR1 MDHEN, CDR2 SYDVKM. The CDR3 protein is CASRTLANYGYTF. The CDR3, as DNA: TGTGCCAGCAGGACACTAGCTAACTATGGCTACACCTTC.

The CDR3 DNA is TGTGCCAGCAGCGTCCAAGACAGGGTGAGGGGAAACACCATATATTTT. It is translated as CASSVQDRVRGNTIYF. V and J are TRBV9 and TRBJ1-3; TRBD1 agrees at 7 bases. V shed 2 bases, J shed 4 bases, and the junction held 9 bases outside the gene matches. The CDR3 consists of 16 residues. Per the germline V gene, CDR1 is SGDLS and CDR2 is YYNGEE.

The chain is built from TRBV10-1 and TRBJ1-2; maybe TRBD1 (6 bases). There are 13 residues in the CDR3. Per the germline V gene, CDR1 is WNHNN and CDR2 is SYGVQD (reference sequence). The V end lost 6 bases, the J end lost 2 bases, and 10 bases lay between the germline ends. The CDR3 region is CASSGQKNYGYTF. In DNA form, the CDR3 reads TGCGCCAGCAGCGGACAGAAGAACTATGGCTACACCTTC.

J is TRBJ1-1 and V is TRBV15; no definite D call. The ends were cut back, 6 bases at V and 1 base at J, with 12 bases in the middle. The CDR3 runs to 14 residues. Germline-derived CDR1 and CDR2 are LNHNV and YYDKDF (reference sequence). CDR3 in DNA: TGTGCCACCAGTCTTGGTTGGGCGAACACTGAAGCTTTCTTT. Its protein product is CATSLGWANTEAFF.

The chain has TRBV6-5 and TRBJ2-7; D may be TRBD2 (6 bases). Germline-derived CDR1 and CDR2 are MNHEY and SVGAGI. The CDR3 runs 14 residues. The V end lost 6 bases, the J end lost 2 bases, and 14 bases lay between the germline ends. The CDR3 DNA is TGTGCCAGCAGCCCCGGGGGAGAGGCCTACGAGCAGTACTTC. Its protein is CASSPGGEAYEQYF.

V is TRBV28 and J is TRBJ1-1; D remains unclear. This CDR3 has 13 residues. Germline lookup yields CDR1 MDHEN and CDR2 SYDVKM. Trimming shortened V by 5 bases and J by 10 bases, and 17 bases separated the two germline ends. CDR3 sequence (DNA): TGTGCCAGCAGTCCCCGCCGATGGGCGGGAGCTTTCTTT. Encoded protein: CASSPRRWAGAFF.

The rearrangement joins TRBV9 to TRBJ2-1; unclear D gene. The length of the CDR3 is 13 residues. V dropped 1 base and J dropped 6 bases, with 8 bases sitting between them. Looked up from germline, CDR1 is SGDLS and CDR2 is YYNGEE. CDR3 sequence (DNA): TGTGCCAGCAGCGTAACTGGAGTCAATGAGCAGTTCTTC. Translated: CASSVTGVNEQFF. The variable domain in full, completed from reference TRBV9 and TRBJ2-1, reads DSGVTQTPKHLITATGQRVTLRCSPRSGDLSVYWYQQSLDQGLQFLIQYYNGEERAKGNILERFSAQQFPDLHSELNLSSLELGDSALYFCASSVTGVNEQFFGPGTRLTVL.